This TCR beta chain stems from a study of regulatory T cells in long-lasting Graves disease. Study-wide results and caveats: When disease was persistent, TRBV28, TRBJ1-2 and TRBJ2-5 were the favored segments. TCR diversity was lower in persistent Graves' patients (versus newly diagnosed ones).

As to time point: persistent/refractory GD, antithyroid drugs over 5 years with positive TRAb. Isolated PBMC RNA provided the starting material for the TCR library. With respect to this clonotype: Its antigen is still unknown.

There are 13 residues in the CDR3. Trimming left V 4 bases short and J 5 bases short, with 11 bases between. The V gene's germline CDR1 is MNHEY and CDR2 SVGEGT. CDR3-region Arm-PCR and iRepertoire HTBI primers produced the TCR beta libraries. One entry per CDR3 protein results from TCRdb running MiXCR on the multiplex PCR reads. The profile shows roughly 700,000 distinct CDR3 sequences, 25% to 30% of them singletons. This receptor was identified in a female donor with Graves disease. The source material was peripheral blood mononuclear cells (PBMCs), sampled when the disease was refractory, from a patient treated with antithyroid drugs. The rearrangement links TRBV6-2 or TRBV6-3 to TRBJ1-2; D remains unclear. As DNA, the CDR3 is TGTGCCAGCAGTTCCCCTGTCTTATATGGCTACACCTTC. It yields the protein CASSSPVLYGYTF.